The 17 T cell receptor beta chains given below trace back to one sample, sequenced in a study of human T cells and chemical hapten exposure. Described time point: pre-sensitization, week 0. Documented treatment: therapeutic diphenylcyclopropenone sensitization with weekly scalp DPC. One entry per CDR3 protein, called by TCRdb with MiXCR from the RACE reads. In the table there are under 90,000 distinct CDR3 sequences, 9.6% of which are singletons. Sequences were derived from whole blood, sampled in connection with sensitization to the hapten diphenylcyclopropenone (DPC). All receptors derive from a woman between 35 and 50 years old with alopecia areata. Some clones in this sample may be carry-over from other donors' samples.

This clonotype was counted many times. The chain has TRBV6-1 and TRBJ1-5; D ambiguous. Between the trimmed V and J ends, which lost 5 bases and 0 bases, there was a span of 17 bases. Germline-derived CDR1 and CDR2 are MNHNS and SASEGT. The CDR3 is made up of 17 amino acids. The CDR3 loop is CASSNWAQSFSNQPQHF. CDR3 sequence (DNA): TGTGCCAGCAGTAATTGGGCCCAATCATTTAGCAATCAGCCCCAGCATTTT.

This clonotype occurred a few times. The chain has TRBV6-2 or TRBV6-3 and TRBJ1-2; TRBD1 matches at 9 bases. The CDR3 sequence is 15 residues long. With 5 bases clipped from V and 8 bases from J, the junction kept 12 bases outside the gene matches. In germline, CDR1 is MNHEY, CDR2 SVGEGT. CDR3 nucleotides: TGTGCCAGCAGTCAAGACAGGGGGACCAGTTCGGGCTACACCTTC. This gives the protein CASSQDRGTSSGYTF.

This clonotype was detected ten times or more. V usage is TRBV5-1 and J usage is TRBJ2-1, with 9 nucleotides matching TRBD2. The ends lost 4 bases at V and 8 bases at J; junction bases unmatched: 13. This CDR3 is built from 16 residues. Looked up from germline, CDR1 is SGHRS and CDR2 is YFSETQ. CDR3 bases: TGCGCCAGCAGCCCGGGAGGGCTAGCGGGGTTCGATGAGCAGTTCTTC. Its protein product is CASSPGGLAGFDEQFF.

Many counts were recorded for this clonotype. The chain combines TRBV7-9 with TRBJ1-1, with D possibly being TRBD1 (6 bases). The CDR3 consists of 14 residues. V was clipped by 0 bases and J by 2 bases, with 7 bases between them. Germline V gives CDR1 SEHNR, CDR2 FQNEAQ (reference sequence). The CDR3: CASSLAGHNTEAFF. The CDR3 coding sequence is TGTGCCAGCAGCTTAGCGGGACACAACACTGAAGCTTTCTTT.

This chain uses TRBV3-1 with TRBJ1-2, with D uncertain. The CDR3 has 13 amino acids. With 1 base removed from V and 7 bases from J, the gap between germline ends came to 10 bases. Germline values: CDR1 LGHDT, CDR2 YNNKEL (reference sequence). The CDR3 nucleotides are TGTGCCAGCAGCCAAGTAGAATGGTCTGGCTACACCTTC. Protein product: CASSQVEWSGYTF.

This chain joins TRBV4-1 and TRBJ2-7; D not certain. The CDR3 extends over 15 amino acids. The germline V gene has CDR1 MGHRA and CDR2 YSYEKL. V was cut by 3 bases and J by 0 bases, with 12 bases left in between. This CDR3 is CASSHFTEISYEQYF. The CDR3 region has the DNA TGCGCCAGCAGCCATTTTACAGAGATCTCCTACGAGCAGTACTTC.

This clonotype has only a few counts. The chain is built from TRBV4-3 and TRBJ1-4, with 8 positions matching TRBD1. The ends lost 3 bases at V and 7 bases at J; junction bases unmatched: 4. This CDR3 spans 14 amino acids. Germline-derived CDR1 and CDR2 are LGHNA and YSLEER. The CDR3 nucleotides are TGCGCCAGCAGCCAGCCGGGACAGGCTGAAAAACTGTTTTTT. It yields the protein CASSQPGQAEKLFF.

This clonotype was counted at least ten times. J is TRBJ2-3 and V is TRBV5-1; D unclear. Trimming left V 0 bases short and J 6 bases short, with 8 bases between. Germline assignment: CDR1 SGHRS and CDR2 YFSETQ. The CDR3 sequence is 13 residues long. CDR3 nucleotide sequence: TGCGCCAGCAGCTTGGCAACCCGGGATACGCAGTATTTT. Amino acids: CASSLATRDTQYF.

The CDR3 nucleotides read TGTGCCAGCAGCCTTTCGGGGGTAAAGACCTACGAGCAGTACTTC. It codes for CASSLSGVKTYEQYF. The chain employs TRBV7-9 and TRBJ2-7, with D possibly TRBD2 on 6 matching bases. Trimming took off 5 bases at V and 2 bases at J, with 16 bases between the two ends. The CDR3 consists of 15 residues. Germline lookup yields CDR1 SEHNR and CDR2 FQNEAQ (reference sequence).

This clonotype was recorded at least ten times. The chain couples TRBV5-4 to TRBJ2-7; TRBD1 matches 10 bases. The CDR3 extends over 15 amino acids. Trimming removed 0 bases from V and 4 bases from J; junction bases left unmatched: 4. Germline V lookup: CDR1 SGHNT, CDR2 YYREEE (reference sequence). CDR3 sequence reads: CASSLARDRGYEQYF. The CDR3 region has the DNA TGTGCCAGCAGCTTGGCCAGGGACAGGGGTTACGAGCAGTACTTC.

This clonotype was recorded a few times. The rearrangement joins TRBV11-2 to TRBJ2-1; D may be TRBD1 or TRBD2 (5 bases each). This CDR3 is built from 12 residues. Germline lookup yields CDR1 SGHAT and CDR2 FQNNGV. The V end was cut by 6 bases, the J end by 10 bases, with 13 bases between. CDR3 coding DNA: TGTGCCAGCAGTCCCGGGACGGCCGAGCAGTTCTTC. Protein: CASSPGTAEQFF.

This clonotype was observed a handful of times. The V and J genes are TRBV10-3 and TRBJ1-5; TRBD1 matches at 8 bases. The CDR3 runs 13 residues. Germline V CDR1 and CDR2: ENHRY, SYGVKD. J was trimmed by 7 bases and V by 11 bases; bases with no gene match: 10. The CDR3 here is CAVSTGVLQPQHF. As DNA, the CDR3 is TGTGCCGTTTCGACAGGGGTCCTACAGCCCCAGCATTTT.

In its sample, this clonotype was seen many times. The DNA for the CDR3 is TGTGCCAGCAGGTCTCTAGCGGGGGGGCCAAGAGAGCAGTTCTTC. Amino acid sequence: CASRSLAGGPREQFF. The V and J genes are TRBV3-1 and TRBJ2-1; 12 positions agree with TRBD2. This CDR3 comprises 15 residues. Germline V gives CDR1 LGHDT, CDR2 YNNKEL (reference sequence). Losses at the gene ends were 6 bases for V and 10 bases for J; bases not matched to a gene: 10.

As DNA, the CDR3 is TGTGCCACCAGCCCCCCAGCGGGGGCCGGGACGCAGTATTTT. Residues: CATSPPAGAGTQYF. The gene calls are TRBV15 and TRBJ2-3; 8 bases are shared with TRBD2. CDR3 length: 14 residues. V lost 5 bases, J lost 9 bases, and 10 bases stayed unmatched. The germline V gene encodes CDR1 LNHNV and CDR2 YYDKDF (reference sequence).

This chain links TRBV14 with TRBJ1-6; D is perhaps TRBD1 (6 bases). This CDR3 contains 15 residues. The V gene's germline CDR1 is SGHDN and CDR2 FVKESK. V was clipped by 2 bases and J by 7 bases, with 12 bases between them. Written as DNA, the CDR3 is TGTGCCAGCAGCCAAACGACAGGTGGGAATTCACCCCTCCACTTT. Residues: CASSQTTGGNSPLHF.

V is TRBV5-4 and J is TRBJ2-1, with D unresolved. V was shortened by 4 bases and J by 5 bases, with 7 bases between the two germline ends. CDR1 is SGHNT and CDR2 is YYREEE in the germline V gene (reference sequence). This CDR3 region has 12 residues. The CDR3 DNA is TGTGCCAGCAGCCCTACCCACAATGAGCAGTTCTTC. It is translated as CASSPTHNEQFF.

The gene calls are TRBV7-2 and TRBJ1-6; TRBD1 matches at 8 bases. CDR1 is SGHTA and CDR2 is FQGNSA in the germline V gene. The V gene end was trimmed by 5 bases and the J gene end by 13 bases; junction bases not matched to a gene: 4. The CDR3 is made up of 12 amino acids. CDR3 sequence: CASSITGGPLHF. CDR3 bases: TGTGCCAGCAGCATTACAGGGGGGCCCCTCCACTTT.